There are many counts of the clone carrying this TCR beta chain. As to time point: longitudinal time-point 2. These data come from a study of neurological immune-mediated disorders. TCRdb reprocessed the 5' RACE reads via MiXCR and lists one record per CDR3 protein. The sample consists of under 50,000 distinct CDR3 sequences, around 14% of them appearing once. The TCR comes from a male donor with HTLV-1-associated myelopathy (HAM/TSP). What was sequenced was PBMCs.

The CDR3 is CASSLVSQGNTEAFF. The CDR3 DNA sequence: TGCGCCAGCAGCTTGGTCTCACAGGGGAACACTGAAGCTTTCTTT. The chain combines TRBV5-1 with TRBJ1-1, with D perhaps TRBD1 (6 bases). The germline CDR1 and CDR2 sequences are SGHRS and YFSETQ. CDR3 size: 15 residues. V lost 0 bases to trimming and J lost 1 base, with 10 bases between them.